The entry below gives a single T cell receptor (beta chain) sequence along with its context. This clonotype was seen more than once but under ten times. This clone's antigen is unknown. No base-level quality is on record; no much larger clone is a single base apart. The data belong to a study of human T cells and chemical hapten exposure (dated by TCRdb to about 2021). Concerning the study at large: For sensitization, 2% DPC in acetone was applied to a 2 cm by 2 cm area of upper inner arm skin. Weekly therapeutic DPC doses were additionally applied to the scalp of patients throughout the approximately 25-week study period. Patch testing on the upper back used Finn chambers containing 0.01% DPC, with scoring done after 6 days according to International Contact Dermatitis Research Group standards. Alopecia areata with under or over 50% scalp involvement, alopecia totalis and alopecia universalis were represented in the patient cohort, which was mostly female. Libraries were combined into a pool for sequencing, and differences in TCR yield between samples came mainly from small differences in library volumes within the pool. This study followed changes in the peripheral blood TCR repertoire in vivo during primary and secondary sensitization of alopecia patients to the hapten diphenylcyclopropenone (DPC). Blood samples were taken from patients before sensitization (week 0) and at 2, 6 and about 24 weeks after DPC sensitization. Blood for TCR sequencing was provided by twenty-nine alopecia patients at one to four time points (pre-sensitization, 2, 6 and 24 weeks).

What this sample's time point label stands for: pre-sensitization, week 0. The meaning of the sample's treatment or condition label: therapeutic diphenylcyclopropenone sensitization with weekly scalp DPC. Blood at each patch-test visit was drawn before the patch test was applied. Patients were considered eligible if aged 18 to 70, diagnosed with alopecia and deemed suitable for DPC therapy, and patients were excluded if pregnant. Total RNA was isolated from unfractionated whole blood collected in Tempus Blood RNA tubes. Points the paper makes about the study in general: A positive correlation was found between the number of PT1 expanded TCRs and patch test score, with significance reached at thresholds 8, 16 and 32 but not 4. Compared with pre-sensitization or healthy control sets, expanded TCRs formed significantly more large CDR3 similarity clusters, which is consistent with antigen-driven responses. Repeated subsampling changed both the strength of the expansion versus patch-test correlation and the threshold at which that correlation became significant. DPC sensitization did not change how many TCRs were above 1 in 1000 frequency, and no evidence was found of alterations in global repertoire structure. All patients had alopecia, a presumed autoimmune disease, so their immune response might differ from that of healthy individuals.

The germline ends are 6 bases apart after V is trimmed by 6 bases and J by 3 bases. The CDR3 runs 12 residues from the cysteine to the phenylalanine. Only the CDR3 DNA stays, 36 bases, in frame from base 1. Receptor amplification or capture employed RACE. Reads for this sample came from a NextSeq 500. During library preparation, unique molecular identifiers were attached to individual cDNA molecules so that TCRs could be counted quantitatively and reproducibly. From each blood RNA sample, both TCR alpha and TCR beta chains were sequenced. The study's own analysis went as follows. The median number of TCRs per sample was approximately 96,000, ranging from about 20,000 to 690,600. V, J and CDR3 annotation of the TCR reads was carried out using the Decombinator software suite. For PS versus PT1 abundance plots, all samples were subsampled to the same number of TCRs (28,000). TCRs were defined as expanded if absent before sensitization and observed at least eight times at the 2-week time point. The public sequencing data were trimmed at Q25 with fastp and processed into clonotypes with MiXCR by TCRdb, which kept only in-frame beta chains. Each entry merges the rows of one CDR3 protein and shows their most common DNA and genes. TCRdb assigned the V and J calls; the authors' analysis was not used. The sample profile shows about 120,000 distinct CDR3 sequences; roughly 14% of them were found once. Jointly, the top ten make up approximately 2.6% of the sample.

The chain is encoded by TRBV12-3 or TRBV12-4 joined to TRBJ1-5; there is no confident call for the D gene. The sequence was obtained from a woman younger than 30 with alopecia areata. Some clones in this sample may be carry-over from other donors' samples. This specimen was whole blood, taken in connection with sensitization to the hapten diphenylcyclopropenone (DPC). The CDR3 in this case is CASRGNNQPQHF. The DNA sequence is TGTGCCAGCAGAGGCAACAATCAGCCCCAGCATTTT.